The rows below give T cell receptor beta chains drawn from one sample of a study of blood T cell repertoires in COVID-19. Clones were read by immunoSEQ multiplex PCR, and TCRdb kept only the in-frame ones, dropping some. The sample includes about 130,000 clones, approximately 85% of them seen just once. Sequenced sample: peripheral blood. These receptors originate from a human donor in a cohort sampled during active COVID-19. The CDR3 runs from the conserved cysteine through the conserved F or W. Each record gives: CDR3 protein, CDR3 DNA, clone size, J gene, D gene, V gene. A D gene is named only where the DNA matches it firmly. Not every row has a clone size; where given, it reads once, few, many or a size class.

CDR3: CASRPLGRVAGRTQYF
DNA: TGTGCCAGCAGACCCCTCGGCAGGGTAGCGGGGCGAACGCAGTATTTT
size: once
J: TRBJ2-3
D: TRBD2
V: TRBV11-2

CDR3: CASSDGTEETQYF
DNA: TGTGCCAGCAGTGACGGGACAGAAGAGACCCAGTACTTC
size: -
J: TRBJ2-5
D: TRBD1
V: TRBV6-4

CDR3: CAISVEAVNTEAFF
DNA: TGTGCCATCAGTGTTGAGGCAGTAAACACTGAAGCTTTCTTT
size: -
J: TRBJ1-1
D: -
V: TRBV10-3

CDR3: CASSATDSNQPQHF
DNA: TGTGCCAGCAGCGCCACGGACAGTAATCAGCCCCAGCATTTT
size: -
J: TRBJ1-5
D: -
V: TRBV9

CDR3: CASSYRQGTEAFF
DNA: TGTGCCAGCAGTTACCGCCAGGGAACTGAAGCTTTCTTT
size: -
J: TRBJ1-1
D: -
V: TRBV6-2/TRBV6-3

CDR3: CARVDSSNYGYTF
DNA: TGTGCCAGGGTAGACAGCTCGAACTATGGCTACACCTTC
size: -
J: TRBJ1-2
D: -
V: TRBV21-1

CDR3: CASRGTASQETQYF
DNA: TGTGCCAGCAGGGGGACAGCCTCACAAGAGACCCAGTACTTC
size: -
J: TRBJ2-5
D: TRBD1
V: TRBV6-5

CDR3: CASSLDAITDTQYF
DNA: TGTGCCAGCAGCTTAGATGCTATAACAGATACGCAGTATTTT
size: -
J: TRBJ2-3
D: -
V: TRBV7-8

CDR3: CASSSGFGYGYTF
DNA: TGTGCCAGCAGCTCCGGTTTCGGCTATGGCTACACCTTC
size: -
J: TRBJ1-2
D: -
V: TRBV9

CDR3: CASSLAGYNSPLHF
DNA: TGTGCCAGCAGCTTGGCCGGGTATAATTCACCCCTCCACTTT
size: -
J: TRBJ1-6
D: -
V: TRBV5-6

CDR3: CASSLGKGLIRGNTEAFF
DNA: TGTGCCAGCAGCTTAGGTAAGGGACTCATTCGGGGTAACACTGAAGCTTTCTTT
size: -
J: TRBJ1-1
D: -
V: TRBV5-4

CDR3: CASSVTGNTGELFF
DNA: TGTGCCAGCAGCGTAACAGGTAACACCGGGGAGCTGTTTTTT
size: -
J: TRBJ2-2
D: -
V: TRBV9

CDR3: CASSPPGLADEQFF
DNA: TGTGCCAGCAGCCCACCGGGACTAGCGGATGAGCAGTTCTTC
size: -
J: TRBJ2-1
D: TRBD2
V: TRBV7-3

CDR3: CAWSVGQGGQYF
DNA: TGTGCCTGGAGTGTAGGACAGGGTGGGCAGTATTTT
size: -
J: TRBJ2-3
D: TRBD1
V: TRBV30

CDR3: CASSPDRGHSNQPQHF
DNA: TGTGCCAGCTCACCAGACAGGGGGCATAGCAATCAGCCCCAGCATTTT
size: once
J: TRBJ1-5
D: TRBD1
V: TRBV18

CDR3: CAWSGGTGNAEAFF
DNA: TGTGCCTGGAGTGGGGGGACAGGGAATGCTGAAGCTTTCTTT
size: -
J: TRBJ1-1
D: TRBD1
V: TRBV30

CDR3: CASSPSGGRDGYTF
DNA: TGTGCCAGCAGTCCGTCCGGGGGGCGAGATGGCTACACCTTC
size: -
J: TRBJ1-2
D: -
V: TRBV6-5

CDR3: CATSTSGDEQFF
DNA: TGTGCCACCTCGACTAGCGGAGATGAGCAGTTCTTC
size: -
J: TRBJ2-1
D: TRBD2
V: TRBV19

CDR3: CASMGGQGSGETQYF
DNA: TGTGCCAGCATGGGGGGACAGGGGTCGGGAGAGACCCAGTACTTC
size: -
J: TRBJ2-5
D: TRBD1
V: TRBV2

CDR3: CASSIGPGGWAFF
DNA: TGTGCCAGTAGTATCGGCCCTGGAGGTTGGGCTTTCTTT
size: -
J: TRBJ1-1
D: -
V: TRBV19

CDR3: CASSLGQNSPLHF
DNA: TGCGCCAGCAGCTTGGGGCAGAATTCACCCCTCCACTTT
size: once
J: TRBJ1-6
D: -
V: TRBV5-1

CDR3: CSVERFPGNTEAFF
DNA: TGCAGCGTTGAACGTTTTCCGGGGAACACTGAAGCTTTCTTT
size: -
J: TRBJ1-1
D: -
V: TRBV29-1

CDR3: CASSEVSVAKNIQYF
DNA: TGTGCCAGCAGTGAAGTCAGCGTAGCCAAAAACATTCAGTACTTC
size: -
J: TRBJ2-4
D: -
V: TRBV6-1

CDR3: CASSPDRDGYTF
DNA: TGTGCCAGCAGCCCTGACAGGGACGGCTACACCTTC
size: -
J: TRBJ1-2
D: TRBD1
V: TRBV5-6

CDR3: CASINYGMNTEAFF
DNA: TGTGCCAGCATCAACTACGGCATGAACACTGAAGCTTTCTTT
size: -
J: TRBJ1-1
D: -
V: TRBV6-6

CDR3: CASSQDNKTPLHF
DNA: TGTGCCAGCAGCCAAGATAATAAAACACCCCTCCACTTT
size: -
J: TRBJ1-6
D: -
V: TRBV3-1/TRBV3-2

CDR3: CASSRTSVNEQFF
DNA: TGTGCCAGCAGCAGGACTAGCGTGAATGAGCAGTTCTTC
size: -
J: TRBJ2-1
D: TRBD2
V: TRBV6-5

CDR3: CASSLLGATTGELFF
DNA: TGTGCCAGCAGTTTATTGGGGGCCACCACCGGGGAGCTGTTTTTT
size: once
J: TRBJ2-2
D: -
V: TRBV27

CDR3: CASSPPSRTDTQYF
DNA: TGTGCCAGCTCACCCCCGTCCCGCACAGATACGCAGTATTTT
size: -
J: TRBJ2-3
D: -
V: TRBV18

CDR3: CASSQGLAGGNEQFF
DNA: TGTGCCAGCAGCCAAGGACTAGCGGGGGGCAATGAGCAGTTCTTC
size: -
J: TRBJ2-1
D: TRBD2
V: TRBV3-1/TRBV3-2

CDR3: CASTKGQGRYEQYF
DNA: TGTGCCAGCACCAAGGGACAGGGTCGTTACGAGCAGTACTTC
size: once
J: TRBJ2-7
D: TRBD1
V: TRBV19

CDR3: CASSFSTQRTEAFF
DNA: TGTGCCAGCAGCTTTTCGACGCAGAGGACTGAAGCTTTCTTT
size: -
J: TRBJ1-1
D: -
V: TRBV11-2

CDR3: CASGSGTGGMDEQFF
DNA: TGTGCCAGCGGCTCCGGGACAGGGGGAATGGATGAGCAGTTCTTC
size: once
J: TRBJ2-1
D: TRBD1
V: TRBV7-6

CDR3: CASSSTGRGYTF
DNA: TGTGCCAGCAGCTCTACCGGTCGCGGCTACACCTTC
size: -
J: TRBJ1-2
D: -
V: TRBV11-3

CDR3: CASSSQTGGNYGYTF
DNA: TGTGCCAGCAGCTCCCAGACAGGGGGAAACTATGGCTACACCTTC
size: once
J: TRBJ1-2
D: TRBD1
V: TRBV7-2

CDR3: CASRIGGGYEQYF
DNA: TGTGCCAGCAGAATCGGGGGAGGGTACGAGCAGTACTTC
size: -
J: TRBJ2-7
D: TRBD2
V: TRBV5-6

CDR3: CASSARLADYNEQFF
DNA: TGTGCCAGCAGCGCCCGACTAGCGGATTACAATGAGCAGTTCTTC
size: -
J: TRBJ2-1
D: TRBD2
V: TRBV9

CDR3: CASSFPTATGELFF
DNA: TGCGCCAGCAGCTTCCCGACAGCCACCGGGGAGCTGTTTTTT
size: -
J: TRBJ2-2
D: -
V: TRBV5-1

CDR3: CASSLGAGAHRDTQYF
DNA: TGTGCCAGCAGCTTAGGAGCGGGGGCGCACCGCGATACGCAGTATTTT
size: -
J: TRBJ2-3
D: TRBD2
V: TRBV7-2

CDR3: CASRPRPAGRVQETQYF
DNA: TGTGCAAGTCGCCCAAGACCAGCTGGCAGGGTGCAAGAGACCCAGTACTTC
size: -
J: TRBJ2-5
D: -
V: TRBV12-2